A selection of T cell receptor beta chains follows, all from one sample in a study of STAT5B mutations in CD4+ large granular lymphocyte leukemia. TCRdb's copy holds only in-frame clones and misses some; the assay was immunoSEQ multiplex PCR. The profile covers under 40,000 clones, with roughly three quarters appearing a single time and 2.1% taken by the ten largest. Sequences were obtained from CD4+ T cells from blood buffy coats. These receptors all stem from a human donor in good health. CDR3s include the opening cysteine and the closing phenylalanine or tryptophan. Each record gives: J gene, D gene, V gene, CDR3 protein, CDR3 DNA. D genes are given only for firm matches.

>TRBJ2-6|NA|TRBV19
CASSKQIGGLAGANVLTF
TGTGCCAGTAGTAAGCAGATCGGGGGGCTTGCTGGGGCCAACGTCCTGACTTTC
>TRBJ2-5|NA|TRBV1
CTSSQPSEPGDIEQYF
TGCACCAGCAGCCAACCTAGCGAGCCCGGGGATATAGAGCAGTACTTC
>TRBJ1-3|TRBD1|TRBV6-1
CASSERQGLSSGNTIYF
TGTGCCAGCAGTGAACGACAGGGGTTAAGCTCTGGAAACACCATATATTTT
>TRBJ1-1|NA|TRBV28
CASSPPRPEAFF
TGTGCCAGCAGTCCCCCCAGGCCAGAGGCTTTCTTT
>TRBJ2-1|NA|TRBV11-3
CASSHRQVNEQFF
TGTGCCAGCAGCCACCGACAAGTCAATGAGCAGTTCTTC
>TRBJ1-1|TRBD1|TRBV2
CASRTGDEAFF
TGTGCCAGCAGGACAGGGGATGAAGCTTTCTTT
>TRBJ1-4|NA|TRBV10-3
CAISESEGTLLEKLFF
TGTGCCATCAGTGAGTCTGAAGGAACCCTCCTTGAAAAACTGTTTTTT
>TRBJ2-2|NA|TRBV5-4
CASSQDELTGELFF
TGTGCCAGCAGCCAAGACGAGCTCACCGGGGAGCTGTTTTTT
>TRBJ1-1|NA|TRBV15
CATSRDGAGGGEAFF
TGTGCCACCAGCAGAGATGGGGCGGGCGGGGGTGAAGCTTTCTTT
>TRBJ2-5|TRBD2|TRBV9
CASSHPGGDGRLETQYF
TGTGCCAGCAGCCACCCGGGGGGAGATGGGCGCCTAGAGACCCAGTACTTC
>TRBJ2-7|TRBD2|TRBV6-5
CASSTTSGLYEQYF
TGTGCCAGCAGTACAACTTCGGGACTATACGAGCAGTACTTC
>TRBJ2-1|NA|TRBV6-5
CASSSGGVGANEQFF
TGTGCCAGCAGCTCAGGGGGGGTTGGGGCAAATGAGCAGTTCTTC